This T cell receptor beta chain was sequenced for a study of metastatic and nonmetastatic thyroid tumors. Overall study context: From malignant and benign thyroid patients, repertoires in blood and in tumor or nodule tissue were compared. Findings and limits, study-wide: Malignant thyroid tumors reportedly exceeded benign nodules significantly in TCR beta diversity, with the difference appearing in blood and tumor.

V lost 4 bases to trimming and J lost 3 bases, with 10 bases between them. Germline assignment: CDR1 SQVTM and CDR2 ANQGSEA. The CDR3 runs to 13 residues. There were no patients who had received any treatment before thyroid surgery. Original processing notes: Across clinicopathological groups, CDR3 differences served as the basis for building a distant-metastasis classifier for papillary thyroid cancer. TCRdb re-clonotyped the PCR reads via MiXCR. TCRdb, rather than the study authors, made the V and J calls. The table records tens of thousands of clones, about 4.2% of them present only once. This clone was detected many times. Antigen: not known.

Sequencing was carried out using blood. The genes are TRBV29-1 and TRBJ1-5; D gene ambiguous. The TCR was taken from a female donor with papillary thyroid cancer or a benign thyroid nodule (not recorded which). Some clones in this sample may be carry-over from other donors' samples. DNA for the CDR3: TGCAGCGTTGCATGGAGGAACAATCAGCCCCAGCATTTT. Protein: CSVAWRNNQPQHF.